The source of this T cell receptor beta chain is a study of CD8 T cells in ankylosing spondylitis. Broader study findings: Seemingly distinctive of ankylosing spondylitis blood was a TCR beta motif formed by eight highly homologous variants. Disease-associated clones were reportedly significantly overrepresented in matched ankylosing spondylitis synovial fluid.

In regard to this clonotype: Its antigen is undetermined.

MiXCR, run by TCRdb on the 5' RACE reads, gives a single entry per CDR3 protein. There are nearly 350,000 distinct CDR3 sequences in the sample; around 15% occur only once, and roughly 1.1% lies in the top ten. V was shortened by 6 bases and J by 6 bases, with 9 bases between the two germline ends. The CDR3 length is 11 residues. This TCR derives from a male donor with ankylosing spondylitis or in good health (not recorded which). The material sequenced was blood, either unsorted or a sorted T cell fraction (not recorded which). The chain recombines TRBV12-3 or TRBV12-4 with TRBJ2-7; D gene ambiguous. CDR3 bases: TGTGCCAGCAGCTCTCCTAGCGAGCAGTACTTC. This encodes CASSSPSEQYF.